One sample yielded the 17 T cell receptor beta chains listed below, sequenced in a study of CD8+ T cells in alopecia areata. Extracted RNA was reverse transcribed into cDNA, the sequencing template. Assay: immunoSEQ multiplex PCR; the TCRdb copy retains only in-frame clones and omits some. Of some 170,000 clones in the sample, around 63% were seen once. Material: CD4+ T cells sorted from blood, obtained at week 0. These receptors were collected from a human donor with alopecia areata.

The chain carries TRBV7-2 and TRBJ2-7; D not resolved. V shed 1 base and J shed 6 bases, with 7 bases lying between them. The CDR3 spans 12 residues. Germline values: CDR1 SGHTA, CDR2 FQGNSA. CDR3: CASSLDRSEQYF. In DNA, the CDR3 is TGTGCCAGCAGCTTAGACCGGAGCGAGCAGTACTTC.

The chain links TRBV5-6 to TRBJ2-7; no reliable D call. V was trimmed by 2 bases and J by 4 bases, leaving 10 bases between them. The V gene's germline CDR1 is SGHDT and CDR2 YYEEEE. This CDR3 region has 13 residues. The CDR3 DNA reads TGTGCCAGCAGCTTCCCTAGATCATACGAGCAGTACTTC. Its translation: CASSFPRSYEQYF.

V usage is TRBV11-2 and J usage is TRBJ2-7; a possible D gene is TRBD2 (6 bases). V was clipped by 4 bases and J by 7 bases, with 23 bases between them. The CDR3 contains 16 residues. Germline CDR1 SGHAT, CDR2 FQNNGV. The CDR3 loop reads CASSYSGTLPTLEQYF. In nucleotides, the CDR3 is TGTGCCAGCAGCTACTCCGGGACTTTACCTACGTTGGAGCAGTACTTC.

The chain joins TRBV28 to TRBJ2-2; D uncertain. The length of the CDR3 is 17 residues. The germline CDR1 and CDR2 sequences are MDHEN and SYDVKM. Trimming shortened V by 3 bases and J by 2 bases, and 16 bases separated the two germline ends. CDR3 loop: CASSFLGLPLNTGELFF. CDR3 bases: TGTGCCAGCAGTTTTCTCGGTCTCCCCTTAAACACCGGGGAGCTGTTTTTT. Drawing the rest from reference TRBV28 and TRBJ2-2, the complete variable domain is DVKVTQSSRYLVKRTGEKVFLECVQDMDHENMFWYRQDPGLGLRLIYFSYDVKMKEKGDIPEGYSVSREKKERFSLILESASTNQTSMYLCASSFLGLPLNTGELFFGEGSRLTVL.

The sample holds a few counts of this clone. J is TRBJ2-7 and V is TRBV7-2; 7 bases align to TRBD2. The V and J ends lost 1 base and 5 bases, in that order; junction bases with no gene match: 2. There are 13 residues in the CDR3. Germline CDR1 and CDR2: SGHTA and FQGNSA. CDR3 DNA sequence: TGTGCCAGCAGCTTAGAGGGGAGGGACGAGCAGTACTTC. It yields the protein CASSLEGRDEQYF.

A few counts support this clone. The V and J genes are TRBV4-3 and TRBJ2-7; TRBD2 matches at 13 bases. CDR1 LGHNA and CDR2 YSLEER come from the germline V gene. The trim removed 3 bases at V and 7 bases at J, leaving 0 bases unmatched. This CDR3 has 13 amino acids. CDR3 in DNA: TGCGCCAGCAGCCAGGGACTAGCGGGAGAGCAGTACTTC. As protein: CASSQGLAGEQYF.

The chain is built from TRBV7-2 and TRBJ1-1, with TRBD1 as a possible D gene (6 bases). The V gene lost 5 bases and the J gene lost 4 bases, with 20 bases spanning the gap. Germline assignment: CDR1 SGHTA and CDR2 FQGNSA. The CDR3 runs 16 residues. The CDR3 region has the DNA TGTGCCAGCAGCACACTAAGGGGGGAATGGGGCACTGAAGCTTTCTTT. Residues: CASSTLRGEWGTEAFF.

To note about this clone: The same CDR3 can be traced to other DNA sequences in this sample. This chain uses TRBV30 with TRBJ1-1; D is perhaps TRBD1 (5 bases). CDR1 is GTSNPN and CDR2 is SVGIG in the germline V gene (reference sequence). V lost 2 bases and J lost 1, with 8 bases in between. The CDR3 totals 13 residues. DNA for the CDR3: TGTGCCTGGAGTCGTGACAGGAACACTGAAGCTTTCTTT. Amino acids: CAWSRDRNTEAFF.

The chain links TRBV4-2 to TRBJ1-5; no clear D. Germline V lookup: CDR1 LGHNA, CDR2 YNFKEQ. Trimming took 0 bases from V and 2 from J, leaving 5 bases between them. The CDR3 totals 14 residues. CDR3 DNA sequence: TGTGCCAGCAGCCAAGAGTTGGGCAATCAGCCCCAGCATTTT. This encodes CASSQELGNQPQHF.

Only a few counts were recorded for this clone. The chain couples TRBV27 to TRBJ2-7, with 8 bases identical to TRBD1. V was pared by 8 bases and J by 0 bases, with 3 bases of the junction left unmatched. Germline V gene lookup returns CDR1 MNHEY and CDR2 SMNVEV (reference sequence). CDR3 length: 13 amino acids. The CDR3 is CASGGQGSYEQYF. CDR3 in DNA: TGTGCCAGCGGTGGACAGGGCTCCTACGAGCAGTACTTC.

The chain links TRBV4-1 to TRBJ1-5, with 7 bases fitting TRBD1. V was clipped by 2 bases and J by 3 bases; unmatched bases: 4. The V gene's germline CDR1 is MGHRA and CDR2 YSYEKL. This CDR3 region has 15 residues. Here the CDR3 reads CASSQRDRDNQPQHF. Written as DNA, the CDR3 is TGCGCCAGCAGCCAACGAGACAGGGACAATCAGCCCCAGCATTTT.

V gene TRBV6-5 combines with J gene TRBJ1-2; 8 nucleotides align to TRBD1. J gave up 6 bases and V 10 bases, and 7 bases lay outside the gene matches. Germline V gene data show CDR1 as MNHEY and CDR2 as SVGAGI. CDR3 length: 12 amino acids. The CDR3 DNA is TGTGCCACCCGACAGGGGTCCAATGGCTACACCTTC. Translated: CATRQGSNGYTF.

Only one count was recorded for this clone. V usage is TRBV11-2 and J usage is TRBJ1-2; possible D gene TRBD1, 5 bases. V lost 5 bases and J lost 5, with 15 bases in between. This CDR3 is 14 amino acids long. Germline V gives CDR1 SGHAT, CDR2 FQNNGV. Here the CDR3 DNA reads TGTGCCAGCAGCAAGTGGGGACTTGGGTATGGCTACACCTTC. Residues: CASSKWGLGYGYTF.

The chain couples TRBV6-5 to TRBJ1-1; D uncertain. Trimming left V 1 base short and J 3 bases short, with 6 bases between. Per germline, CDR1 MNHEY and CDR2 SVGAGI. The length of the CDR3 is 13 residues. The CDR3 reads CASSYLRDTEAFF. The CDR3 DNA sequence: TGTGCCAGCAGTTACTTGAGGGACACTGAAGCTTTCTTT.

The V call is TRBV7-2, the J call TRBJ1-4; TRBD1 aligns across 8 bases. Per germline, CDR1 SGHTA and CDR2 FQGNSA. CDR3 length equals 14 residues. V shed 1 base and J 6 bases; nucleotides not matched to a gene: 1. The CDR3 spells CASSLGQGHEKLFF. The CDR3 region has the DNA TGTGCCAGCAGCTTAGGACAGGGGCATGAAAAACTGTTTTTT.

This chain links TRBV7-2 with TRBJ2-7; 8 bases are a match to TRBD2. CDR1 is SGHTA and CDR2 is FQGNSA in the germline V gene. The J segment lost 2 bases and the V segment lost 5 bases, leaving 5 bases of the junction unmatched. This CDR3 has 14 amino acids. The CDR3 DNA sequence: TGTGCCAGCAGCCGACTAGCGATGACCTACGAGCAGTACTTC. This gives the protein CASSRLAMTYEQYF.

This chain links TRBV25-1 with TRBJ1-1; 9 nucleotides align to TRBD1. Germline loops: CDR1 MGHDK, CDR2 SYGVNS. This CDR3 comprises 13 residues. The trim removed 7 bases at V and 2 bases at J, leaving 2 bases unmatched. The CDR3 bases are TGTGCCAGCAAGGGACAGGGTAACACTGAAGCTTTCTTT. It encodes CASKGQGNTEAFF.